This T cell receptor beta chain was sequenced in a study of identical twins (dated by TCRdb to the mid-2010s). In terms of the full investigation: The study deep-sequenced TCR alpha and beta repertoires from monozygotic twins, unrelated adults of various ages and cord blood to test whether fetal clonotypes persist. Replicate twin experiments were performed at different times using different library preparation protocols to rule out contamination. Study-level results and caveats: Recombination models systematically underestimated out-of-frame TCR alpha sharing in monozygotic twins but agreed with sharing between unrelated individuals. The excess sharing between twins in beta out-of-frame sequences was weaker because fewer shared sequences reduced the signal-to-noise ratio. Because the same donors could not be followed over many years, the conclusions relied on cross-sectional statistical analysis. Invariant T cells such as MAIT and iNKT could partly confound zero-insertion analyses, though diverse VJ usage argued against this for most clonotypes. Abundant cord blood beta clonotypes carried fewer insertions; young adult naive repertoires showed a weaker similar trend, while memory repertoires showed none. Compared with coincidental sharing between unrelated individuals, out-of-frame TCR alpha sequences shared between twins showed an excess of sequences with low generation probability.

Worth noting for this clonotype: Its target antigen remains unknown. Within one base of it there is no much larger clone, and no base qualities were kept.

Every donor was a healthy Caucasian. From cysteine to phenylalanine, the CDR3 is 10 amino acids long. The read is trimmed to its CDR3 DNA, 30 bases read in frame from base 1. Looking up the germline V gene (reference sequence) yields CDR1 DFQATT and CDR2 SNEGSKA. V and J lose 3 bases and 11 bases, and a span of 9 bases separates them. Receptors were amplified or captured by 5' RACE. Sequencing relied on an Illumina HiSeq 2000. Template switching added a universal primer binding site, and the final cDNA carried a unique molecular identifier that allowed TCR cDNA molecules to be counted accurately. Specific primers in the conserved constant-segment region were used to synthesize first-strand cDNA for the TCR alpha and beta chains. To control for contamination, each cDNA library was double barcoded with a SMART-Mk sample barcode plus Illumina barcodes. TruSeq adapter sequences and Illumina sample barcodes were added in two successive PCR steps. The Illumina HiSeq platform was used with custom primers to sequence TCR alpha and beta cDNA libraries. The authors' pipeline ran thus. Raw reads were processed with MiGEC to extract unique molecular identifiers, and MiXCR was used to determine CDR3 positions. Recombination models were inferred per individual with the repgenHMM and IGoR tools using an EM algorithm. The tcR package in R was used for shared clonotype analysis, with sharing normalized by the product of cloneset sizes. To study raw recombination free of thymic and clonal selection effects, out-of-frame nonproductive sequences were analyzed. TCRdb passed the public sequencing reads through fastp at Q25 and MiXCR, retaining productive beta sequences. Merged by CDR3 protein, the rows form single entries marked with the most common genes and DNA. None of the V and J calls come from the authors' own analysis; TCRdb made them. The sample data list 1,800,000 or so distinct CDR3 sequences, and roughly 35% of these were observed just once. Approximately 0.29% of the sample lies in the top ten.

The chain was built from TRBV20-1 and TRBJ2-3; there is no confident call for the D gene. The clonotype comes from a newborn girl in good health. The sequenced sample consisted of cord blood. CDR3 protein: CSASPSVQYF. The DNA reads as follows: TGCAGTGCTAGCCCCTCGGTGCAGTATTTT.